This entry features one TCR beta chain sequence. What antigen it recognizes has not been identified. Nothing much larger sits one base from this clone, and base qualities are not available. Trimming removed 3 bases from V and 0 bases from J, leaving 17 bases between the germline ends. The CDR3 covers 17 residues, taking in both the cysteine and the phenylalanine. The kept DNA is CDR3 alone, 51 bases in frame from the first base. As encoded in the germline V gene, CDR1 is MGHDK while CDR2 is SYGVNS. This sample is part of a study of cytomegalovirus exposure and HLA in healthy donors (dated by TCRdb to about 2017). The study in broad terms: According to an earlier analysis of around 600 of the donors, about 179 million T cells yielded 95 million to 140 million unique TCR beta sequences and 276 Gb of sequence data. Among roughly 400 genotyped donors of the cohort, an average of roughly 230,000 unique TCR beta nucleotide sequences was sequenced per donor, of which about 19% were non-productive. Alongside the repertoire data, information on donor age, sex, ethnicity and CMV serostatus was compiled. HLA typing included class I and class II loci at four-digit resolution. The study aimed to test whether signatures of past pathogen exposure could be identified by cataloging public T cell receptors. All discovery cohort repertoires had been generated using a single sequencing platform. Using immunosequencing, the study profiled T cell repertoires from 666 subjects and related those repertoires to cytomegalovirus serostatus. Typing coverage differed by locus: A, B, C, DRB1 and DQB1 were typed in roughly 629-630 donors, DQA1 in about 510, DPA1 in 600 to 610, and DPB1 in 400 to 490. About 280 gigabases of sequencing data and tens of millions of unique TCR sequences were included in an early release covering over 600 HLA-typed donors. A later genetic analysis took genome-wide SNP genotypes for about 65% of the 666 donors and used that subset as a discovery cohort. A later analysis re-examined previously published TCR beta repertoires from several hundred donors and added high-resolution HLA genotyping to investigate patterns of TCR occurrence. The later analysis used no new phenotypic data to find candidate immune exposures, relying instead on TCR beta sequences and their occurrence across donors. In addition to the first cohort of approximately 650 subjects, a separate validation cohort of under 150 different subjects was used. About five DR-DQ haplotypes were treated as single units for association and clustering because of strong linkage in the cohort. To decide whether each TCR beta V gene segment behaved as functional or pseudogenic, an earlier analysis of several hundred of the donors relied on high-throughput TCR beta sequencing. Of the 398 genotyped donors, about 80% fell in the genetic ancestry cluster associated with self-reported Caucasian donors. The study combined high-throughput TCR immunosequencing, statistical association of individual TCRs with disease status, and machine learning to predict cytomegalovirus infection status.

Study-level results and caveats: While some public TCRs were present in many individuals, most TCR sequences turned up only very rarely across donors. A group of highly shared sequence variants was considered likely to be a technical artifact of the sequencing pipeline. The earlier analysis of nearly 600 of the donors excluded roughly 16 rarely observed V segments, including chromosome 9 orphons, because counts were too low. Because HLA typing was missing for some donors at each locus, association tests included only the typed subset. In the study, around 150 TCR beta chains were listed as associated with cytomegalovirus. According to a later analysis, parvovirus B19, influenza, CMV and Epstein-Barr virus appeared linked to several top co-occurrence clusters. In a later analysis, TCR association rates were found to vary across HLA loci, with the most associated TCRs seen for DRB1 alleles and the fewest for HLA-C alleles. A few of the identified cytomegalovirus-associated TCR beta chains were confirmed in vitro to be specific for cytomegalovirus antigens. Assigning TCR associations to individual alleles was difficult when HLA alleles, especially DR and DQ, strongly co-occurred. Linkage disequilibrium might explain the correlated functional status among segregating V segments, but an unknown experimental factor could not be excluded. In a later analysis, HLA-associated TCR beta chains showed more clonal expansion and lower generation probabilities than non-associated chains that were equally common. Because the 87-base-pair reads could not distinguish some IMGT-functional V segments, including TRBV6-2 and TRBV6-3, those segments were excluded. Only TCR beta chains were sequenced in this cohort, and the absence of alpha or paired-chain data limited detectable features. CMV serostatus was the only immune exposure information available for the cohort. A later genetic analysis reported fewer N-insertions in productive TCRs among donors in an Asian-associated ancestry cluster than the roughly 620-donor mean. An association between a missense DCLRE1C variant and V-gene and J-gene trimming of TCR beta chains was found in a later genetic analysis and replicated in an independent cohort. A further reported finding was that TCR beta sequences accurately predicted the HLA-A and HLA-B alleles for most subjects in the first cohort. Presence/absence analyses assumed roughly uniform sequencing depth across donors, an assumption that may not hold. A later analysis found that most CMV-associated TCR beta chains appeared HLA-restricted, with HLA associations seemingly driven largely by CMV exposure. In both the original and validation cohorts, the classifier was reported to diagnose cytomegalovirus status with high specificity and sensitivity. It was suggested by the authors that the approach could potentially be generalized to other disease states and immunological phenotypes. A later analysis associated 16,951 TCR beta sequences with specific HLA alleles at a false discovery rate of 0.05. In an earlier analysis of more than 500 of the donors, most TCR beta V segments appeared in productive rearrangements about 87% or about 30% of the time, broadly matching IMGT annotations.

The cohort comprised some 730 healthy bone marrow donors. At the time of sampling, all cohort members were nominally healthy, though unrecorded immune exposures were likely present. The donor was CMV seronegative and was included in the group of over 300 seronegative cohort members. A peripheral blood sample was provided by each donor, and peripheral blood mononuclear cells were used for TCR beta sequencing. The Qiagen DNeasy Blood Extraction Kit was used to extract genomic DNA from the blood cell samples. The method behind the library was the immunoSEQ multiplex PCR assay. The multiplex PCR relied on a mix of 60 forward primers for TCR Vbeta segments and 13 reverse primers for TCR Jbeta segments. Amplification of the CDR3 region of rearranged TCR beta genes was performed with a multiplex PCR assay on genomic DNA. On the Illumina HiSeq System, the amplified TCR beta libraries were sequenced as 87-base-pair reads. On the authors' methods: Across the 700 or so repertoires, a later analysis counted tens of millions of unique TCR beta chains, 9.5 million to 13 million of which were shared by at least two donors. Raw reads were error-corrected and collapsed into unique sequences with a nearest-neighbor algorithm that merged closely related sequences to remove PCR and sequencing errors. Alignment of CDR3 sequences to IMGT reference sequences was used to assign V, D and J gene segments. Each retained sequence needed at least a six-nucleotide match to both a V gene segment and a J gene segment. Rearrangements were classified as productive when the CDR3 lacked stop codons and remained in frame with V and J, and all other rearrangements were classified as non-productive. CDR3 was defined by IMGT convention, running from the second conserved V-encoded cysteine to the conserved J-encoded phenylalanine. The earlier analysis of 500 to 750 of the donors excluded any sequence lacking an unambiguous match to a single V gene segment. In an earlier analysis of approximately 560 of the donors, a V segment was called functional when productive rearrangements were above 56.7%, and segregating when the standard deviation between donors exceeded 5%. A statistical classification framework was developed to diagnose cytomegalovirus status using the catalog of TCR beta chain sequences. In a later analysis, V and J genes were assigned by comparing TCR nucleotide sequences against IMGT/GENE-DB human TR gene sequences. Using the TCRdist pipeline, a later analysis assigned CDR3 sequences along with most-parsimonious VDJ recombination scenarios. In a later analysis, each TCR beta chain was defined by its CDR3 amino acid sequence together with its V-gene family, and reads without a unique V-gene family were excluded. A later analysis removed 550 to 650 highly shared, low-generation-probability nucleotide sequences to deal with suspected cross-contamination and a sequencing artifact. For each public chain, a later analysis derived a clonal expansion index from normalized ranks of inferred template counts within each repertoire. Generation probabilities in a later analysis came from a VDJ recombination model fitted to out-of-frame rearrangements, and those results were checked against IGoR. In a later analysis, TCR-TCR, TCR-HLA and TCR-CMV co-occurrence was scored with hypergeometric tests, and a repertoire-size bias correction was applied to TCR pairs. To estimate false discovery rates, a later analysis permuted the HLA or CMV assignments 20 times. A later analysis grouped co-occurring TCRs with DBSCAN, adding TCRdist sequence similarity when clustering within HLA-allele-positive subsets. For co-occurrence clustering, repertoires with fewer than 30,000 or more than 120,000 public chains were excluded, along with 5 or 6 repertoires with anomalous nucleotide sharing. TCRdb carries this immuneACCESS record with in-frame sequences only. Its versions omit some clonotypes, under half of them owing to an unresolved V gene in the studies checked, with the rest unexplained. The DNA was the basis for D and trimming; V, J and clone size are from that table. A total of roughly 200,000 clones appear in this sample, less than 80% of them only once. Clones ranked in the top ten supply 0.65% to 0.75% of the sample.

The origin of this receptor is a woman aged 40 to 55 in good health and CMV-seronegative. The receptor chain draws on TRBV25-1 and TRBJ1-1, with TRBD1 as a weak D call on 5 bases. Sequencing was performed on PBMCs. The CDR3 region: CASSEGGRAEMNTEAFF. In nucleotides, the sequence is TGTGCCAGCAGTGAGGGGGGGAGGGCTGAAATGAACACTGAAGCTTTCTTT.